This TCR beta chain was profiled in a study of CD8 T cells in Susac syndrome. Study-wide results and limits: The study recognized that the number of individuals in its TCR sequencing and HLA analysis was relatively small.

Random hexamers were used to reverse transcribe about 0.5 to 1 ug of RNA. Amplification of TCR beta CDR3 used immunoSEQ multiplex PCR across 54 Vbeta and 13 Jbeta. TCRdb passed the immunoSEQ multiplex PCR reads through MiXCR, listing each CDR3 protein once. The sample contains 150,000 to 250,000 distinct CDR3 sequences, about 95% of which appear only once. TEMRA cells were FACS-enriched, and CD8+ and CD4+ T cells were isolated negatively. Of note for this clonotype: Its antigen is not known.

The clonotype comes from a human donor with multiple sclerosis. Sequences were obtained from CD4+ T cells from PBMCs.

CDR3 sequence: CASSEFRDSRGQETQYF. The CDR3, as DNA: TGTGCCAGCAGTGAATTCCGGGACAGTCGGGGGCAAGAGACCCAGTACTTC. V and J are TRBV25-1 and TRBJ2-5; a possible D gene is TRBD1 (7 bases). This CDR3 spans 17 amino acids. Per germline, CDR1 MGHDK and CDR2 SYGVNS. The germline V and J ends were trimmed by 1 base and 2 bases, with 17 bases remaining between them. The full variable domain, its missing parts supplied by reference TRBV25-1 and TRBJ2-5, is EADIYQTPRYLVIGTGKKITLECSQTMGHDKMYWYQQDPGMELHLIHYSYGVNSTEKGDLSSESTVSRIRTEHFPLTLESARPSHTSQYLCASSEFRDSRGQETQYFGPGTRLLVL.